This T cell receptor (beta chain) was found in a study of shared clonotypes between healthy human individuals. Every donor was a Caucasian adult from Nashville, Tennessee. CDR1 is MNHNY and CDR2 is SVGAGI in the germline V gene (reference sequence). V lost 7 bases to trimming and J lost 7 bases, with 20 bases between them. The CDR3 runs to 15 residues. A deep-level run was used for the assay. Sequencing used immunoSEQ multiplex PCR; TCRdb keeps in-frame clones, though not all of them. The sample records around 510,000 clones, around three quarters being singletons. The chain is built from TRBV6-6 and TRBJ2-1, with D hard to call. Sequencing input: PBMCs. The origin of this receptor is a woman aged 40 to 55 in good health. Some clones in this sample may be carry-over from other donors' samples. The CDR3 region has the DNA TGTGCCAGCACCCATAATCTAGGGTCGATGAATGAGCAGTTCTTC. Translated, it gives CASTHNLGSMNEQFF.